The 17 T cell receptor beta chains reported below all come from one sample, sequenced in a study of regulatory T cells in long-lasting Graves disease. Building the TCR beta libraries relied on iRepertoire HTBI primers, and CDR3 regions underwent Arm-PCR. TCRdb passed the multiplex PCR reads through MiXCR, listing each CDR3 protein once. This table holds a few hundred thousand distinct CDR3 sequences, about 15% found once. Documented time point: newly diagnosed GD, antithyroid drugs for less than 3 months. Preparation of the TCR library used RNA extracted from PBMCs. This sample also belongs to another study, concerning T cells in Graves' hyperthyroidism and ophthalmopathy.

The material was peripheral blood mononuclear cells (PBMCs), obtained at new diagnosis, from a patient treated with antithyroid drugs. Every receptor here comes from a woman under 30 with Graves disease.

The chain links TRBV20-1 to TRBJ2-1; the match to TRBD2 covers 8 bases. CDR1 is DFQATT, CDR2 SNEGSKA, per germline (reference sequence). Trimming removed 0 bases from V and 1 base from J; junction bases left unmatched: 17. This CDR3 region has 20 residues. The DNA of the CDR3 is TGCAGTGCTAGAGAAAACCCCATGGGCGGGAGGACCCGATCCTACAATGAGCAGTTCTTC. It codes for CSARENPMGGRTRSYNEQFF.

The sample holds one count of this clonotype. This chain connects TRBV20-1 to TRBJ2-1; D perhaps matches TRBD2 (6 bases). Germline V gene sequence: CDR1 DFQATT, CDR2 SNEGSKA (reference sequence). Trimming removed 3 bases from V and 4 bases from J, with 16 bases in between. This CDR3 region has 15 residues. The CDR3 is CSASPMKGLYNEQFF. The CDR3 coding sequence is TGCAGTGCTAGTCCCATGAAGGGACTGTACAATGAGCAGTTCTTC.

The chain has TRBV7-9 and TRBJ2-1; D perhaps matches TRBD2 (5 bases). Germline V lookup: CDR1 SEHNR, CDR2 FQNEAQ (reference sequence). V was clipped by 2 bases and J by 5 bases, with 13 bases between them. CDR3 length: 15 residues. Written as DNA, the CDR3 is TGTGCCAGCAGCTTAAGGAGGACGTCCCACAATGAGCAGTTCTTC. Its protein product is CASSLRRTSHNEQFF.

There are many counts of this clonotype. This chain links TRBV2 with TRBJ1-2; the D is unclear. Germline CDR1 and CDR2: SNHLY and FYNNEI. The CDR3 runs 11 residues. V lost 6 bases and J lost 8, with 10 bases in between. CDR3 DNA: TGTGCCAGCAGGGTCCCCTTGGGCTACACCTTC. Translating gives CASRVPLGYTF.

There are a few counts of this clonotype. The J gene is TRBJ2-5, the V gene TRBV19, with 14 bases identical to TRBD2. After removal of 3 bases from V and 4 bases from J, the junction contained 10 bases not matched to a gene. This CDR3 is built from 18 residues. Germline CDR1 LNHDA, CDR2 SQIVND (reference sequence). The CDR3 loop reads CASSIPGLAGAGAETQYF. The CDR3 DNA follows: TGTGCCAGTAGTATTCCGGGACTAGCGGGAGCGGGGGCAGAGACCCAGTACTTC.

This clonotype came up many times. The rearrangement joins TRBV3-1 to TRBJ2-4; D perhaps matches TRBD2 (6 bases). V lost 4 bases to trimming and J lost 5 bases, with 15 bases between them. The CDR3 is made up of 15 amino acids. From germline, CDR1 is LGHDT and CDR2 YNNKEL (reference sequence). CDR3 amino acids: CASSLGGTEENIQYF. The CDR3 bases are TGTGCCAGCAGCCTAGGCGGGACGGAAGAAAACATTCAGTACTTC.

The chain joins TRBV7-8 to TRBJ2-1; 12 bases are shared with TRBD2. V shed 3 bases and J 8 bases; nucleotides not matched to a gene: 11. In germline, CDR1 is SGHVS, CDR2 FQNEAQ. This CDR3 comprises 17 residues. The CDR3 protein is CASSFGLAGGSSHEQFF. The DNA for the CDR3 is TGTGCCAGCAGCTTTGGGCTAGCGGGAGGGAGTTCCCATGAGCAGTTCTTC. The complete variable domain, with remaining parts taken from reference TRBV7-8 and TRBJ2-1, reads GAGVSQSPRYKVAKRGQDVALRCDPISGHVSLFWYQQALGQGPEFLTYFQNEAQLDKSGLPSDRFFAERPEGSVSTLKIQRTQQEDSAVYLCASSFGLAGGSSHEQFFGPGTRLTVL.

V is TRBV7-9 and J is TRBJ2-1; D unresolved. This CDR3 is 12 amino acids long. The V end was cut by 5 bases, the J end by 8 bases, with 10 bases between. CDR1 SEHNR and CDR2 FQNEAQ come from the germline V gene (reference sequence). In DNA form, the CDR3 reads TGTGCCAGCAGCCCTACCCCCCATGAGCAGTTCTTC. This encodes CASSPTPHEQFF.

The CDR3 region is CASRPQGTSTDTQYF. CDR3 bases: TGTGCCAGCAGGCCTCAGGGGACTAGCACAGATACGCAGTATTTT. V usage is TRBV7-9 and J usage is TRBJ2-3, with D perhaps given as TRBD1 or TRBD2 (6 bases each). The V end lost 6 bases, the J end lost 0 bases, and 13 bases lay between the germline ends. This CDR3 contains 15 residues. Germline lookup yields CDR1 SEHNR and CDR2 FQNEAQ (reference sequence).

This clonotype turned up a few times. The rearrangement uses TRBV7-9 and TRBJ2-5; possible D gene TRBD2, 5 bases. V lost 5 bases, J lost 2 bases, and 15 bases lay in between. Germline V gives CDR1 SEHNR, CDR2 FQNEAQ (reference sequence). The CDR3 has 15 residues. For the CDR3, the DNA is TGTGCCAGCAGCCCGGGAATAGTAAGACAAGAGACCCAGTACTTC. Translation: CASSPGIVRQETQYF.

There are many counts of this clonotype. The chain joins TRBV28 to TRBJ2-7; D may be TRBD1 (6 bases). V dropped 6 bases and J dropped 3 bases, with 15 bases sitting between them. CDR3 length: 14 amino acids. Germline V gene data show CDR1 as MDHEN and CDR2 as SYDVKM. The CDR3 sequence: CASSTGILYYEQYF. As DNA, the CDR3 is TGTGCCAGCAGCACAGGGATCTTATACTACGAGCAGTACTTC.

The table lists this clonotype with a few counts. CDR3 residues: CASSLEWDSSRSSYNEQFF. CDR3 nucleotide sequence: TGCGCCAGCAGCTTGGAGTGGGACTCCTCACGTAGCTCCTACAATGAGCAGTTCTTC. This chain connects TRBV5-1 to TRBJ2-1, with D tentatively TRBD2 (6 bases). The CDR3 consists of 19 residues. Trimming left V 0 bases short and J 0 bases short, with 19 bases between. Germline CDR1 reads SGHRS; CDR2 reads YFSETQ.

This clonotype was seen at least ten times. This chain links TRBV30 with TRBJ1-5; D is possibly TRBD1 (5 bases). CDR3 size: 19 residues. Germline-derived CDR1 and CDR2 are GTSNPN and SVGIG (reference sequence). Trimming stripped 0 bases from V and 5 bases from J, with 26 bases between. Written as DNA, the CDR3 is TGTGCCTGGAGTGTTCAGTGGAATACCCGGGGGGGGAAGGATCAGCCCCAGCATTTT. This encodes CAWSVQWNTRGGKDQPQHF.

CDR3 residues: CASSQPGLGVKYF. As DNA, the CDR3 is TGTGCCAGCAGCCAGCCGGGACTAGGAGTTAAGTATTTT. V and J are TRBV3-1 and TRBJ2-3; 8 bases are a match to TRBD2. This CDR3 region has 13 residues. J was trimmed by 13 bases and V by 3 bases; bases with no gene match: 9. Looked up from germline, CDR1 is LGHDT and CDR2 is YNNKEL (reference sequence).

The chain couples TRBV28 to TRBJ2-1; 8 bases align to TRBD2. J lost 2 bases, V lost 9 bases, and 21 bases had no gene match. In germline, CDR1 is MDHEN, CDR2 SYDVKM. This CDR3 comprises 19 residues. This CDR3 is CASRRYAGSGRSTYNEQFF. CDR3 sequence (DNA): TGTGCCAGTCGGAGGTACGCCGGCAGCGGGAGAAGCACCTACAATGAGCAGTTCTTC.

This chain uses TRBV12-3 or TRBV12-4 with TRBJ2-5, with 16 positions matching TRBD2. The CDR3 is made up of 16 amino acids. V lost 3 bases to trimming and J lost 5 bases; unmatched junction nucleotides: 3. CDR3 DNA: TGTGCCAGCAGTTTGGGACTAGCGGGAGGGCCCGAGACCCAGTACTTC. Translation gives CASSLGLAGGPETQYF.

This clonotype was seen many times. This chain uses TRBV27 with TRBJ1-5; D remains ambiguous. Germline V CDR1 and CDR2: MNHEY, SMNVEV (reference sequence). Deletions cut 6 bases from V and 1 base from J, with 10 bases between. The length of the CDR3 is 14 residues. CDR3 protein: CASSFYGSNQPQHF. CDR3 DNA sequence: TGTGCCAGCAGCTTTTATGGAAGCAATCAGCCCCAGCATTTT.